The TCR beta chain described here comes from a study of T cells in Graves' hyperthyroidism and ophthalmopathy. About this clonotype: The antigen is not known.

Study findings and constraints: The model foresaw ophthalmopathy a median 6.5 months prior to onset. Most thyroid-expanded clonotypes above 0.001 were also found in blood.

Newly diagnosed hyperthyroidism, duration under 2 months, in patients aged 18 to 65. Amplified TCR beta CDR3 regions came from RNA transcripts. The TCR CDR3 first-round RT-PCR relied on the HTBI primer set. From the multiplex PCR reads, TCRdb called clonotypes with MiXCR, one entry per CDR3 protein. This repertoire shows a few hundred thousand distinct CDR3 sequences, 15% to 18% found once; its top ten account for approximately 7.5%. This CDR3 contains 12 residues. Trimming cost V 2 bases and J 2 bases, with 4 bases left between them. CDR1 and CDR2 (germline): SGDLS, YYNGEE. The sequenced sample consisted of blood. The TCR sequence derives from a woman in her late teens or twenties with Graves' hyperthyroidism. The chain joins TRBV9 to TRBJ1-2; D unclear. DNA of the CDR3: TGTGCCAGCAGCGTCCAGAACTATGGCTACACCTTC. Translated, it gives CASSVQNYGYTF.